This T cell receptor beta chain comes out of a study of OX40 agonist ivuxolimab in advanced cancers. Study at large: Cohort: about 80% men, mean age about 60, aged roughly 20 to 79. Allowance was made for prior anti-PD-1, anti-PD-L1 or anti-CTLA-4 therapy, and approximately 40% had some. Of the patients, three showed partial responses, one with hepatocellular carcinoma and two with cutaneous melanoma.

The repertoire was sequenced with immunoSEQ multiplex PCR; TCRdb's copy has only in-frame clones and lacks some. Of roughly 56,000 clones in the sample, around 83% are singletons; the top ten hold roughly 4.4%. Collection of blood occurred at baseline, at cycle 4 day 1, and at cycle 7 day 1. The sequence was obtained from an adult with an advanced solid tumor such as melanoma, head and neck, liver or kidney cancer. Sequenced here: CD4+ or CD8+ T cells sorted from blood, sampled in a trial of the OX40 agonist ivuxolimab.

This CDR3 is CASSSPSAYEQYF. The CDR3 DNA is TGTGCCAGCAGTTCCCCTAGCGCCTACGAGCAGTACTTC. This sequence joins TRBV6-1 and TRBJ2-7; D perhaps matches TRBD2 (6 bases). The CDR3 sequence is 13 residues long. CDR1 MNHNS and CDR2 SASEGT come from the germline V gene. The germline V and J ends were trimmed by 5 bases and 2 bases, with 10 bases remaining between them.